This TCR beta chain is from a study of blood T cell repertoires in COVID-19. Study overall: Samples representing acute and convalescent COVID-19 were sourced from the United States, Italy and Spain. Sample material is recorded as cDNA or gDNA derived from T cells, B-cell-depleted T cells, or PBMCs.

V lost 4 bases to trimming and J lost 10 bases, with 21 bases between them. The CDR3 consists of 16 residues. Germline assignment: CDR1 SGDLS and CDR2 YYNGEE. How the authors handled the data: Nucleated cell number was recorded as an estimate derived from reference gene primer amplification. This table comes from immunoSEQ multiplex PCR, and its TCRdb copy is limited to in-frame clones, with some not included. V, J and clone size reflect that table, while D and trimming were determined from the DNA. The sample contains about 68,000 clones, 65% to 90% of which appear only once. The clonotype originates from a man in his fifties or sixties with acute or convalescent COVID-19. The V and J genes are TRBV9 and TRBJ1-6; TRBD1 is a possible D gene (5 bases). What was sequenced was peripheral blood. CDR3 sequence reads: CASSPNLGRVTSPLHF. DNA for the CDR3: TGTGCCAGCAGCCCCAATCTGGGCAGGGTAACCTCACCCCTCCACTTT.